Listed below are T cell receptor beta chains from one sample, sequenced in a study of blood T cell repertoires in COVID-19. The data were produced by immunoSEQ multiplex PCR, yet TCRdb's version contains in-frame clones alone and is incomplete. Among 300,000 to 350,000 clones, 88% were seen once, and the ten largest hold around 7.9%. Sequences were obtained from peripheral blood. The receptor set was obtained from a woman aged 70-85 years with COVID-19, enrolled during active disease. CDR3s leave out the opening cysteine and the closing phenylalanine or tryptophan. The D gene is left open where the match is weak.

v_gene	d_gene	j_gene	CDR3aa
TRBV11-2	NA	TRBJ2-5	ASSLEWGRQMETQY
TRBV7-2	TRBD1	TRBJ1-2	ASSTRDRSYGYT
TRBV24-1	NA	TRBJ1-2	ATSAAGVYGYT
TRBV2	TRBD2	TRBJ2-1	ASSDPRGGSYNEQF
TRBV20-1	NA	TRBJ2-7	SATESLSYEQY
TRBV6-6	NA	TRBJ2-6	ASSPGSTDSGANVLT
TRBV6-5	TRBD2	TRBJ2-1	ASSWGGSYNEQF
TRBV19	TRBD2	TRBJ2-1	ASGLAGGVYNEQF
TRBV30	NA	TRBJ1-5	AWESGPGQPQH
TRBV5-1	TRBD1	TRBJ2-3	ASSPGQGTDTQY
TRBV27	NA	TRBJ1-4	ASSLSLSNEKLF
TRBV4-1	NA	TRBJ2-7	ASSQSRGTYEQY
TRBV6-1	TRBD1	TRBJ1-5	ASSDRGRGRHQPQH
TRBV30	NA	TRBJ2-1	AWTRGNEQF
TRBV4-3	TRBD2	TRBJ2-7	ASSRAGGSYEQY
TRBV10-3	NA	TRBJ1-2	AIRDSGTNYGYT
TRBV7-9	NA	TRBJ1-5	ASSARESNQPQH
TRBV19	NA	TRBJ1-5	ASSIIQFNQPQH
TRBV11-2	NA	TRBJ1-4	ASSLGRLVF
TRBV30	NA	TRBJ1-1	AWTTGITEAF
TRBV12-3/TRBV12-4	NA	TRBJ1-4	ASSPDRDSPF
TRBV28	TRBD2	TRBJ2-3	ASRAGGPLNTQY
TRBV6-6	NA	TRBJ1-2	ASSYRGSGYT
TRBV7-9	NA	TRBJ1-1	ASSLSSVSTEAF
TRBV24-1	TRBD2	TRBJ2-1	ATSDPSGGPNNEQF
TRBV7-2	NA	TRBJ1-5	ASSFDSSNQPQH
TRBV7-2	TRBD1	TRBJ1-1	ASSLGQGALSEAF